Listed below are T cell receptor beta chains from one sample, sequenced in a study of blood T cell repertoires in COVID-19. Only in-frame clones appear in the TCRdb table, and some are missing; sequencing was by immunoSEQ multiplex PCR. The table includes roughly 200,000 clones, about 76% detected once. The sample was peripheral blood. The origin of the receptors is a woman in her 50s with active or convalescent COVID-19. Each CDR3 is given with its conserved first and last residue. The D gene is left open where the match is weak. Rows may omit the clone size; those that give it use once, few, many or a size class.

size	J	D	V	CDR3	DNA
.	TRBJ2-1	TRBD2	TRBV28	CASSFESSGRNEQFF	TGTGCCAGCAGTTTCGAATCTAGCGGGAGAAATGAGCAGTTCTTC
.	TRBJ2-6	.	TRBV5-1	CASSQQPSGANVLTF	TGCGCCAGCAGCCAACAGCCTTCTGGGGCCAACGTCCTGACTTTC
few	TRBJ1-2	.	TRBV19	CASSNPGESYGYTF	TGTGCCAGTAGTAACCCGGGAGAGAGCTATGGCTACACCTTC
.	TRBJ1-1	.	TRBV12-5	CASGPGEGMNTEAFF	TGTGCTAGTGGTCCCGGTGAGGGTATGAACACTGAAGCTTTCTTT
.	TRBJ1-5	.	TRBV10-3	CAISERGNSNQPQHF	TGTGCCATCAGTGAGCGGGGAAATAGCAATCAGCCCCAGCATTTT
.	TRBJ2-7	TRBD2	TRBV4-3	CASSQGLAGVNEQYF	TGCGCCAGCAGCCAAGGACTAGCGGGAGTTAACGAGCAGTACTTC
.	TRBJ1-4	.	TRBV7-2	CASSQRGGRNEKLFF	TGTGCCAGCAGCCAACGGGGGGGGCGGAATGAAAAACTGTTTTTT
.	TRBJ2-7	TRBD1	TRBV13	CASSLGATGGIF	TGTGCCAGCAGCTTAGGAGCGACAGGGGGTATTTTC
.	TRBJ1-1	TRBD1	TRBV3-1/TRBV3-2	CASRPGTVGPNTEAFF	TGTGCCAGCAGACCAGGGACAGTGGGACCGAACACTGAAGCTTTCTTT
.	TRBJ1-3	.	TRBV30	CAWSKGGSGNTIYF	TGTGCCTGGAGTAAAGGGGGCTCTGGAAACACCATATATTTT
.	TRBJ2-7	.	TRBV7-2	CASSLGPSGNEQYF	TGTGCCAGCAGCTTAGGTCCCTCGGGGAACGAGCAGTACTTC
.	TRBJ1-4	TRBD1	TRBV28	CASSLAGGNEKLFF	TGTGCCAGCAGTTTGGCAGGGGGTAATGAAAAACTGTTTTTT
.	TRBJ2-7	.	TRBV7-8	CASSLFDRRPTEQYF	TGTGCCAGCAGCTTATTTGACAGGCGACCTACAGAGCAGTACTTC
.	TRBJ2-1	.	TRBV19	CASSGTRSSYNEQFF	TGTGCCAGTAGTGGGACTCGGAGCTCCTACAATGAGCAGTTCTTC
.	TRBJ2-5	.	TRBV18	CASSPATVQETQYF	TGTGCCAGCTCACCCGCGACTGTACAAGAGACCCAGTACTTC
.	TRBJ1-5	TRBD1	TRBV19	CASSISSGTGHQPQHF	TGTGCCAGTAGTATATCATCCGGGACAGGTCATCAGCCCCAGCATTTT
.	TRBJ2-3	TRBD1	TRBV6-5	CASTRTGSTDTQYF	TGTGCCAGCACCCGGACAGGTAGCACAGATACGCAGTATTTT
few	TRBJ1-1	.	TRBV6-5	CASSFGGLSEAFF	TGTGCCAGCTCCTTCGGGGGGTTGAGTGAAGCTTTCTTT
.	TRBJ1-1	TRBD1	TRBV20-1	CSASDRDEAFF	TGCAGTGCTTCGGACAGGGATGAAGCTTTCTTT
.	TRBJ1-2	.	TRBV7-9	CASSLGGSNYGYTF	TGTGCCAGCAGCTTAGGGGGCTCGAACTATGGCTACACCTTC
.	TRBJ2-1	TRBD2	TRBV9	CASSARTWASGSNVNEQFF	TGTGCCAGCAGCGCCCGGACTTGGGCTAGCGGGAGTAATGTCAATGAGCAGTTCTTC
.	TRBJ2-7	.	TRBV5-1	CASSLGLPGSYEQYF	TGCGCCAGCAGCTTGGGACTGCCCGGGTCCTACGAGCAGTACTTC
.	TRBJ2-5	.	TRBV18	CASSPLQAETQYF	TGTGCCAGCTCACCACTCCAGGCAGAGACCCAGTACTTC
.	TRBJ1-2	TRBD1	TRBV28	CAITTGGVYGYTF	TGTGCCATCACGACAGGGGGCGTCTATGGCTACACCTTC
.	TRBJ2-3	.	TRBV6-2/TRBV6-3	CASSYGQASGSTDTQYF	TGTGCCAGCAGTTACGGACAGGCTAGCGGGTCCACAGATACGCAGTATTTT
.	TRBJ2-6	.	TRBV29-1	CSVPSFSSGANVLTF	TGCAGCGTTCCTTCCTTCAGCTCTGGGGCCAACGTCCTGACTTTC
once	TRBJ1-1	.	TRBV28	CASSLLQPGHGKNTEAFF	TGTGCCAGCAGTTTACTTCAACCAGGGCACGGAAAGAACACTGAAGCTTTCTTT
.	TRBJ2-1	TRBD2	TRBV7-2	CASSLRLAFANEQFF	TGTGCCAGCAGCCTAAGACTAGCTTTCGCCAATGAGCAGTTCTTC
.	TRBJ2-2	TRBD2	TRBV5-8	CASSKGLAGPTGELFF	TGTGCCAGCAGCAAGGGACTAGCGGGACCAACCGGGGAGCTGTTTTTT
.	TRBJ1-6	TRBD1	TRBV15	CATSRDRGPPLHF	TGTGCCACCAGCAGAGACAGGGGGCCACCCCTCCACTTT
.	TRBJ1-2	.	TRBV18	CASSRSPGTQANYGYTF	TGTGCCAGCTCACGCAGCCCCGGGACACAGGCTAACTATGGCTACACCTTC
.	TRBJ1-1	.	TRBV18	CASSLGPGGTEAFF	TGTGCCAGCTCACTTGGTCCGGGGGGCACTGAAGCTTTCTTT
.	TRBJ2-3	TRBD2	TRBV19	CASSPPKGLAGSQRGDTQYF	TGTGCCAGTAGTCCCCCGAAGGGACTAGCGGGGTCCCAGAGAGGAGATACGCAGTATTTT
.	TRBJ2-7	.	TRBV3-1/TRBV3-2	CASSQGRGSYEQYF	TGTGCCAGCAGCCAGGGGCGAGGCTCCTACGAGCAGTACTTC
.	TRBJ2-5	TRBD2	TRBV28	CASSLASGPQETQYF	TGTGCCAGCAGTTTGGCTAGCGGCCCCCAAGAGACCCAGTACTTC
.	TRBJ2-5	TRBD2	TRBV19	CASSRTRDGSETQYF	TGTGCCAGTAGTCGGACTAGGGACGGGTCAGAGACCCAGTACTTC
few	TRBJ1-2	TRBD1	TRBV7-8	CASSLSQGEANYGYTF	TGTGCCAGCAGCTTAAGCCAGGGGGAAGCTAACTATGGCTACACCTTC
.	TRBJ2-1	.	TRBV29-1	CSAVYNEQFF	TGCAGCGCCGTATACAATGAGCAGTTCTTC
.	TRBJ1-1	TRBD1	TRBV9	CASSTRDSMNTEAFF	TGTGCCAGCAGCACCCGGGACAGCATGAACACTGAAGCTTTCTTT
.	TRBJ1-4	TRBD1	TRBV4-2	CASSQETGSNEKLFF	TGTGCCAGCAGCCAAGAGACAGGGAGTAATGAAAAACTGTTTTTT
.	TRBJ2-1	TRBD2	TRBV6-4	CASSESTSGSVDEQFF	TGTGCCAGCAGTGAATCGACTAGCGGGAGTGTAGATGAGCAGTTCTTC
.	TRBJ1-1	.	TRBV13	CASSLGRGRSAFF	TGTGCCAGCAGCTTAGGCCGTGGGAGGTCAGCTTTCTTT
.	TRBJ1-5	TRBD1	TRBV6-2/TRBV6-3	CASSFRPGQGHQPQHF	TGTGCCAGCAGTTTCCGACCGGGACAGGGGCATCAGCCCCAGCATTTT
once	TRBJ1-4	.	TRBV18	CASSPNEMEKLFF	TGTGCCAGCTCACCAAATGAGATGGAAAAACTGTTTTTT
.	TRBJ1-2	TRBD1	TRBV29-1	CSVPGTGGNYGYTF	TGCAGCGTCCCCGGGACAGGGGGGAACTATGGCTACACCTTC
.	TRBJ2-7	.	TRBV6-2/TRBV6-3	CASSYGLSGGVSYEQYF	TGTGCCAGCAGTTACGGGTTATCTGGAGGGGTTTCCTACGAGCAGTACTTC
.	TRBJ2-7	TRBD1	TRBV2	CASNGQGNDEQYF	TGTGCCAGCAACGGACAGGGGAACGACGAGCAGTACTTC
once	TRBJ1-1	.	TRBV18	CASSPREVSGGTEAFF	TGTGCCAGCTCACCACGAGAGGTTTCGGGTGGTACTGAAGCTTTCTTT
.	TRBJ2-7	.	TRBV6-2/TRBV6-3	CASSAHRASYEQYF	TGTGCCAGCAGTGCCCACAGAGCCTCCTACGAGCAGTACTTC
few	TRBJ2-7	.	TRBV30	CAWNRDGLIEYF	TGTGCCTGGAACCGGGACGGACTAATTGAGTACTTC
few	TRBJ2-1	TRBD2	TRBV19	CASSIQGLAYNEQFF	TGTGCCAGTAGTATTCAGGGACTAGCATACAATGAGCAGTTCTTC
few	TRBJ2-7	TRBD2	TRBV7-2	CASSPQLWRGGYEQYF	TGTGCCAGCAGCCCCCAACTCTGGCGGGGGGGGTACGAGCAGTACTTC